This T cell receptor (beta chain) was profiled in a study of T cell responses to AZD1222 COVID-19 vaccine. Germline V gives CDR1 SGDLS, CDR2 YYNGEE. The CDR3 extends over 14 amino acids. The V end lost 4 bases, the J end lost 3 bases, and 14 bases lay between the germline ends. TCRdb keeps only in-frame clones here, not all; method: immunoSEQ multiplex PCR. The table records roughly 170,000 clones, approximately 86% of them present only once. This rearrangement joins TRBV9 to TRBJ2-7, with TRBD1 as a possible D gene (6 bases). The TCR was taken from an adult in good health. Sample: peripheral blood, taken on day 0 of AZD1222 vaccination. Here the CDR3 reads CASSKGGSNYEQYF. The CDR3 DNA follows: TGTGCCAGCAGCAAAGGGGGAAGCAACTACGAGCAGTACTTC.